This T cell receptor (beta chain) stems from a study of T cells after somatic rescue of genetic block (dated by TCRdb to about 2020). Regarding the complete study: What the study looked at was long-term robustness, specifically in a T-cell system that came about through somatic rescue of a genetic block in T-cell development.

Notes on this clone: It has no known antigen specificity. The input lacks base qualities; no much larger clone sits a single base away.

V is clipped by 3 bases and J by 4 bases, and the sequence between their germline boundaries is 17 bases long. CDR1 SGHTS and CDR2 YDEGEE were looked up in the germline V gene. The CDR3 measures 15 amino acids from cysteine to phenylalanine. Of all the DNA, just the CDR3 is kept, 45 bases in frame from base 1. Preparation of the library involved the immunoSEQ multiplex PCR assay. TCRdb obtained this table from immuneACCESS and retained in-frame rearrangements with V and J assigned. These tables miss some clones; where compared with another copy, unresolved V genes account for less than half of the shortfall, and the remainder is unexplained. The sample contains 55,000 to 75,000 clones, 80% to 95% of them found a single time. The ten largest clones represent around 3% of the sample.

Sequences were obtained from peripheral blood mononuclear cells (PBMCs). This TCR was sampled from a man in his forties. The chain couples TRBV5-8 to TRBJ2-7; confidence is insufficient to name the D gene. Here the CDR3 is given as CASSWLVHRAYEQYF. The bases read TGTGCCAGCAGCTGGTTAGTTCACAGAGCATACGAGCAGTACTTC.